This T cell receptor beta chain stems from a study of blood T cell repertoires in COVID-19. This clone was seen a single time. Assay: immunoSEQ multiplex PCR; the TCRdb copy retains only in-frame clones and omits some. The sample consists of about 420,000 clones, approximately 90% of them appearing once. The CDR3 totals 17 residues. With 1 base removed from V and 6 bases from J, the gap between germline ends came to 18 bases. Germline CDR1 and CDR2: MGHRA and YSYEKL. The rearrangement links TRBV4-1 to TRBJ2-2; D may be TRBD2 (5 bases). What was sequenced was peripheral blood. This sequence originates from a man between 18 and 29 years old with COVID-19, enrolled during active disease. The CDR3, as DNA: TGCGCCAGCAGCCAAGGAGTCGGGGTGAGGATCGCCGGGGAGCTGTTTTTT. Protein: CASSQGVGVRIAGELFF.